This T cell receptor beta chain appears in the sequencing data of a study of T-cell memory formation after mild COVID-19 (dated by TCRdb to 2020 to 2023). Describing the broader study: Most TCR sequence clusters were specific to one of the two donors. Longitudinal TCRalpha and TCRbeta repertoire sequencing tracked T-cell clones expanding and contracting after mild COVID-19 in a couple of donors. The cohort was made up of two young adult volunteers, one female and one male, who were previously healthy. Beyond this particular receptor, the publication reports: SARS-CoV-2 specificity was not confirmed for the second-wave clones peaking on day 37. Contracting CD4+ clones were found mainly in CM and EM memory subsets, while CD8+ clones were enriched in EMRA. The detection of some responding clones in pre-infection memory suggests that pre-existing cross-reactive memory T cells joined the SARS-CoV-2 response. The study included only a couple of mild cases, and larger cohorts that include severe cases with pre-infection samples were judged to be necessary. Clones that contracted from day 15 to 85 showed balanced CD4/CD8 phenotypes, whereas a second wave of clones that expanded from day 15 to 37 leaned towards CD4+.

The cysteine opens and the phenylalanine closes a CDR3 of 14 amino acids. Only the CDR3 part of the read is kept: 42 bases, read in frame from the first base. For this chain, trimming is 5 bases at the V end and 5 bases at the J end, and the number of junction bases without a gene match is 7. CDR1 and CDR2 (SGHVS, FNYEAQ) derive from the germline V gene. Sequencing took place on an Illumina NovaSeq 6000. TCRalpha and TCRbeta cDNA libraries were built by 5'RACE with constant-segment primers, adding sample barcodes and unique molecular identifiers. RNA was extracted from every sample with Trizol reagent. Library amplification was performed in two PCR steps, and a second sample barcode and Illumina TruSeq adapters were introduced in the second step. Sequencing of the libraries was done on an Illumina NovaSeq, producing 2 x 150 bp paired-end reads. Per the source publication's procedure: Reads were demultiplexed and collapsed into UMI-guided consensus sequences with migec v1.2.7. Using mixcr v2.1.11, UMI consensuses were aligned to TRA and TRB V and J templates and then assembled into clonotypes. A clonotype was counted as expanded or contracted only when both edgeR and NoisET called the clonotype significant, with the noise models trained on biological replicates. For edgeR calls, a false discovery rate-adjusted p below 0.01 and a log2 fold-change threshold of 1 were applied. As an exploratory analysis of dynamics, max-normalized trajectories of the 1000 most abundant clonotypes were examined with PCA combined with hierarchical clustering. Separately sequenced CD4+ and CD8+ repertoires were used to assign a CD4 or CD8 phenotype to each responding clone. TCRdb took the public reads, trimmed them with fastp at Q25, ran MiXCR for clone calling and kept in-frame beta chains. Entries that share a CDR3 protein sequence are merged under the most common genes and DNA. The V and J calls reflect TCRdb's pipeline rather than the authors' work. The sample table lists 250,000 to 300,000 distinct CDR3 sequences, 16% of them with a count of one. Approximately 23% of the sample is held by the ten biggest clonotypes.

Ficoll-Paque density gradient centrifugation was used to isolate PBMCs. Regarding this clonotype: Its antigen target is currently unknown. Base qualities are not at hand, and no much larger clone is one base apart.

The V gene is TRBV7-6 and the J gene is TRBJ2-7; 9 of the junction bases match TRBD2. The clonotype comes from a young man who had mild COVID-19 (a few samples of this study predate the infection). The sample titles of this study are shuffled in the database, so cell type and time point are left out; the donor was told from shared clones. Sequenced input: PBMCs or a T cell subset sorted from them (not recorded which). The DNA reads as follows: TGTGCCAGCAGCGCCGGGACTAGCATCCACGAGCAGTACTTC. Its protein reads: CASSAGTSIHEQYF.